This entry is about one T cell receptor (beta chain). Antigen unknown. The data derive from a study of T cells after yellow fever vaccination. Study information: With SMART-Seq v4 Ultra Low Input, the fractions containing low cell numbers were prepared.

Germline lookup yields CDR1 SGDLS and CDR2 YYNGEE. The CDR3 has 15 residues. Germline trimming cut 2 bases from V and 10 bases from J; bases unmatched to any gene: 6. Study conclusions and caveats: The presence of abundant clonotypes contaminating from the bulk population was possible in FACS-sorted repertoires. It was a small share of clonotypes that appeared in both CD4 and CD8 compartments.

They built TCR cDNA with 5'RACE template switching, a step that put in a universal primer site and UMIs. TCRdb analysed the 5' RACE reads with MiXCR anew, one entry per CDR3 protein. The profile shows fewer than 650,000 distinct CDR3 sequences, 21% of them singletons. Material: PBMCs, obtained roughly 20 days after the first yellow fever vaccination. The chain combines TRBV9 with TRBJ2-3, with TRBD2 identical over 14 bases. This clonotype was sampled from a man aged 18 to 35 who received the YFV17D yellow fever vaccine. CDR3: CASSVTSGGALAQYF. The DNA of the CDR3 is TGTGCCAGCAGCGTGACTAGCGGGGGGGCCTTAGCGCAGTATTTT.